The clone carrying this T cell receptor (beta chain) was detected a few times. Antigen unknown. Produced via immunoSEQ multiplex PCR; TCRdb's table is partial and in-frame only. This table has hundreds of thousands of clones, roughly 70% appearing once. This sample was included in a study of shared clonotypes between healthy human individuals. Turning to the study itself: CD8 memory received one plate per donor, CD8 naive two, CD4 memory three and CD4 naive three.

With V trimmed by 4 bases and J by 11 bases, 11 bases remained unmatched. This CDR3 has 15 amino acids. The germline V gene has CDR1 SGHRS and CDR2 YFSETQ. General observations from the study: Among donors, sharing of clonotypes was expected to be affected by sequencing depth. Blood alone was sampled, and tissue repertoires likely differ.

Every one of the donors was a Caucasian adult that lived in Nashville, Tennessee. The sequencing sample was made of memory CD4+ T cells sorted from blood. Subset indicated: CD45RA-negative fraction. The V and J genes are TRBV5-1 and TRBJ2-5, with 13 nucleotides matching TRBD2. The sequence derives from a woman under 40 in good health. The CDR3 region has the DNA TGCGCCAGCAGCATAGGACTAGCGGGAGTGGGAGAGCAGTACTTC. Translated, it gives CASSIGLAGVGEQYF.